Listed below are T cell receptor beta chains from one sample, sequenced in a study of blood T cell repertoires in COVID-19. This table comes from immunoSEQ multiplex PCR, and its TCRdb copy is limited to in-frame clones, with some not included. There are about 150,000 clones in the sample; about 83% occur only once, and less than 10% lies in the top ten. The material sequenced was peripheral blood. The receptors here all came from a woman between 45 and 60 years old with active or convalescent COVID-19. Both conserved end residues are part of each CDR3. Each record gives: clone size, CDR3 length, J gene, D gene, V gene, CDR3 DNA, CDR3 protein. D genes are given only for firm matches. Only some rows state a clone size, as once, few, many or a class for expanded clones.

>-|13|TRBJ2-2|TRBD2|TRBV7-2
TGTGCCAGCAGCTTGCGGGGGACCGGGGAGCTGTTTTTT
CASSLRGTGELFF
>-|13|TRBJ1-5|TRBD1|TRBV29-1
TGCAGCGTTGGACAGGGGGGTAATCAGCCCCAGCATTTT
CSVGQGGNQPQHF
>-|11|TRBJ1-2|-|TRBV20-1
TGCAGTGCGAACACAAAGTATGGCTACACCTTC
CSANTKYGYTF
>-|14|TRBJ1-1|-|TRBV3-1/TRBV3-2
TGTGCCAGCAGCCAGGGGGCAGCGAACACTGAAGCTTTCTTT
CASSQGAANTEAFF
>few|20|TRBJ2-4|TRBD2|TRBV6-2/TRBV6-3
TGTGCCAGCAGCCGCCGGACTAGCGGGGGGGCCTTTGGTTTCAAAAACATTCAGTACTTC
CASSRRTSGGAFGFKNIQYF
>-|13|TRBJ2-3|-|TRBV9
TGTGCCAGCAGCCTAGACAGTTTAGATACGCAGTATTTT
CASSLDSLDTQYF
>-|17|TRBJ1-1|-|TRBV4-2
TGTGCCAGCAGCCAAGACCCCCCCAGAACTAAGAACACTGAAGCTTTCTTT
CASSQDPPRTKNTEAFF
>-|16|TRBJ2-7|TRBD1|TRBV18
TGTGCCAGCTCACCACGGTCCGGGACAGGGACGTACGAGCAGTACTTC
CASSPRSGTGTYEQYF
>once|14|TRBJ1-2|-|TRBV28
TGTGCCAGCACCAAATACAGGGACGGACTGGGCTACACCTTC
CASTKYRDGLGYTF
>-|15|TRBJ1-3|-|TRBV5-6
TGTGCCAGCAGCTTAGACCGGAGCTCTGGAAACACCATATATTTT
CASSLDRSSGNTIYF
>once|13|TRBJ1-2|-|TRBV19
TGTGCCAGTAGTTTCGACAGCTACTATGGCTACACCTTC
CASSFDSYYGYTF
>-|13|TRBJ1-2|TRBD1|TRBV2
TGTGCCAGCAGGGACAGGGCGAAGTATGGCTACACCTTC
CASRDRAKYGYTF
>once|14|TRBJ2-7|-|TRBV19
TGTGCCAGTAGTATAGCGGGGAGCTCCTACGAGCAGTACTTC
CASSIAGSSYEQYF
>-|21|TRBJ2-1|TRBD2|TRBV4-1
TGCGCCAGCAGCCAAGATTCGGGGGGACTAGCGGGACCAGGGACCTACAATGAGCAGTTCTTC
CASSQDSGGLAGPGTYNEQFF
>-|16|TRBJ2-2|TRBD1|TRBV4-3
TGCGCCAGCAGCCCATATACAGGGGGAGAAACCGGGGAGCTGTTTTTT
CASSPYTGGETGELFF
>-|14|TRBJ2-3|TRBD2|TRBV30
TGTGCCTGGAGTGCTAGCGGGAAGGGAGATACGCAGTATTTT
CAWSASGKGDTQYF
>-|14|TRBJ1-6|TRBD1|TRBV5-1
TGCGCCAGCAGCACACGGACAGGGACCTTTCCCCTCCACTTT
CASSTRTGTFPLHF
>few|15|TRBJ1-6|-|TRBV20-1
TGCAGTGCTAGTTCACTCAGACAGATTAATTCACCCCTCCACTTT
CSASSLRQINSPLHF
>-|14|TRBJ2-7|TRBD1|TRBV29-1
TGCAGCGTGGCAGGGGGTCTAACTTCCTACGAGCAGTACTTC
CSVAGGLTSYEQYF
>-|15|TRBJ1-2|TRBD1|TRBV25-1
TGTGCCAGCAGTGATACCGGGACAGGGGGTTGGGGCTACACCTTC
CASSDTGTGGWGYTF
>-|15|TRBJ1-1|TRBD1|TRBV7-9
TGTGCCAGCAGCTTAGCCGGGACAGGGACCACTGAAGCTTTCTTT
CASSLAGTGTTEAFF
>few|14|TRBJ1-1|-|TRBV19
TGTGCCAGTAGTATTCGGGTAGTGGGCACTGAAGCTTTCTTT
CASSIRVVGTEAFF
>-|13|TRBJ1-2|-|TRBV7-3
TGTGCCAGCAGCCGAGTCCCTAACTATGGCTACACCTTC
CASSRVPNYGYTF
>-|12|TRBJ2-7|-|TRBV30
TGTGCCTGGACAGGGGGGACCTACGAGCAGTACTTC
CAWTGGTYEQYF
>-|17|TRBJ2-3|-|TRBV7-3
TGTGCCAGCAGCCCCCAGCTAGGGGGACCTAGCACAGATACGCAGTATTTT
CASSPQLGGPSTDTQYF
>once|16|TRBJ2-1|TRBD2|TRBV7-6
TGTGCCAGCAGCTTAGAGGGCGGGAGGGTCTACAATGAGCAGTTCTTC
CASSLEGGRVYNEQFF
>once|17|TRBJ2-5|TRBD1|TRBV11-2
TGTGCCAGCAGCGAGGGGACAGGGGATATGTACCAAGAGACCCAGTACTTC
CASSEGTGDMYQETQYF
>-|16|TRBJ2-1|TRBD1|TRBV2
TGTGCCAGCTGGGAGTTAGACGGGACAGGTAACAATGAGCAGTTCTTC
CASWELDGTGNNEQFF
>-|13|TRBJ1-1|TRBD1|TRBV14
TGTGCCAGCAGCCTATACAGGGGTGCTGAAGCTTTCTTT
CASSLYRGAEAFF
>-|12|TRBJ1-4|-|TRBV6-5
TGTGCCAGCAGTTACCCGGGGGAAAAACTGTTTTTT
CASSYPGEKLFF
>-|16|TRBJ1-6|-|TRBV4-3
TGCGCCAGCAGCCAAGATATAGGGCAGGGGACTTCACCCCTCCACTTT
CASSQDIGQGTSPLHF
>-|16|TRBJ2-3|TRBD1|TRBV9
TGTGCCAGCAGCGTCTCCCGGGGACAGGGGGGAGATACGCAGTATTTT
CASSVSRGQGGDTQYF
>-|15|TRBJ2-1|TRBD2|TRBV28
TGTGCCAGCAGTCCGACTAGCGGGATCTTCTATGAGCAGTTCTTC
CASSPTSGIFYEQFF
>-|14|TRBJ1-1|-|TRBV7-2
TGTGCCAGCAGCCCACATCAGGGTGCCAGTGAAGCTTTCTTT
CASSPHQGASEAFF
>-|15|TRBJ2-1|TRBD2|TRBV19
TGTGCCAGTAGTAGCTTTAGCGGGGGGGCCAATGAGCAGTTCTTC
CASSSFSGGANEQFF
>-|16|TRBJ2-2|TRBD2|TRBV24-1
TGTGCCACCAGTGATTTGCGGTCCGAGCGGGGCGGGGAGCTGTTTTTT
CATSDLRSERGGELFF
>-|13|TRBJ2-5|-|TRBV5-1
TGCGCCAGCAGGAGACTAGTTGAAGAGACCCAGTACTTC
CASRRLVEETQYF
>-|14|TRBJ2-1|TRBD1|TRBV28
TGTGCCAGCAGTTCTGGGACAGGGAATAATGAGCAGTTCTTC
CASSSGTGNNEQFF
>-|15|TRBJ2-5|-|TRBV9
TGTGCCAGCAGCGTAAGGGCAGGGGTTACGGAGACCCAGTACTTC
CASSVRAGVTETQYF
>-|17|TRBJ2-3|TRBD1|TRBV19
TGTGCCAGTAGAGCTCACCCCGGGACAGCGTCCACAGATACGCAGTATTTT
CASRAHPGTASTDTQYF
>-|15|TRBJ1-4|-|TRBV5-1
TGCGCCAGCAGCTTGGAGGGACAACGGAGTGAAAAACTGTTTTTT
CASSLEGQRSEKLFF
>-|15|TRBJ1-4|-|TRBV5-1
TGCGCCAGCAGCACTATGACGGGAGAGAATGAAAAACTGTTTTTT
CASSTMTGENEKLFF
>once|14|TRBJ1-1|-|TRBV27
TGTGCCAGCAACGAGGGGGGGTCGAGTACTGAAGCTTTCTTT
CASNEGGSSTEAFF
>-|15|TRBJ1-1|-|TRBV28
TGTGCCAGCAGTCGCCGCCTGACGGAAAGCGCTGAAGCTTTCTTT
CASSRRLTESAEAFF
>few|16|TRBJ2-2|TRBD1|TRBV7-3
TGTGCCAGCAGTTCGAGGGGACAGGGGCTCACCGGGGAGCTGTTTTTT
CASSSRGQGLTGELFF
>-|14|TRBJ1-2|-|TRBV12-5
TGTGCTAGTGGACTACAGGGTTCTATCTATGGCTACACCTTC
CASGLQGSIYGYTF
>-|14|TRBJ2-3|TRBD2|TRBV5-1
TGCGCCAGCAGTTACGGGAGGGCCACAGATACGCAGTATTTT
CASSYGRATDTQYF
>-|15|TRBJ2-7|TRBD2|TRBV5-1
TGCGCCAGCAGCCTGCGGGCTAGCGGGAACTACGAGCAGTACTTC
CASSLRASGNYEQYF
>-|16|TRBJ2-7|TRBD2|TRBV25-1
TGTGCCAGCAGTGAATTGGCGGCTAGCGGGAGATTCGAGCAGTACTTC
CASSELAASGRFEQYF
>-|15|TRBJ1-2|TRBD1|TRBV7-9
TGTGCCAGCAGCTCAGGACAGGGGGGGCTATATGGCTACACCTTC
CASSSGQGGLYGYTF
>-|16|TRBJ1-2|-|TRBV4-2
TGTGCCAACAGCCAAGTTGGCAGGGAAGGAATCTATGGCTACACCTTC
CANSQVGREGIYGYTF
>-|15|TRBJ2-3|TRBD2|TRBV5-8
TGTGCCAGCAGCTTGGGTCTAGCGGACACAGATACGCAGTATTTT
CASSLGLADTDTQYF
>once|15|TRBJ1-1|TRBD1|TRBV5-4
TGTGCCAGCAGCTTGGCCGCGACAGGGGAAACTGAAGCTTTCTTT
CASSLAATGETEAFF